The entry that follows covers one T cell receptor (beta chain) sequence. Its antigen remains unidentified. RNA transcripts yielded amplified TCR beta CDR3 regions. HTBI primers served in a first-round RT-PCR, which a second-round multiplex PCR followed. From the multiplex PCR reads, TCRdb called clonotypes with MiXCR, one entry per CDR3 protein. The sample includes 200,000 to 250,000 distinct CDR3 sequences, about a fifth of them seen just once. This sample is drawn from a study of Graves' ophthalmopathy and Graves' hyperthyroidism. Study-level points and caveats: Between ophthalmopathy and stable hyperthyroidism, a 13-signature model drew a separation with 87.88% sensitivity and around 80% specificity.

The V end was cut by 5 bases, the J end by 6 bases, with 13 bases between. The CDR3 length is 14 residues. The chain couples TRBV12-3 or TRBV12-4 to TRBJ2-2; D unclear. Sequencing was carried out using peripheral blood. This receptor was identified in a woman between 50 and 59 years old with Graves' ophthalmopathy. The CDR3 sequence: CASSQTSWAGELFF. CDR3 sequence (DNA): TGTGCCAGCAGTCAAACCTCCTGGGCCGGGGAGCTGTTTTTT.